This entry lists 19 T cell receptor beta chains sequenced from one sample in a study of beta chain features in type 1 diabetes. Study-level results: When Type 1 diabetes patients were examined, their TCRB CDR3s proved moderately but significantly shorter in all four CD4+ subsets.

The antigens these receptors bind are not known. Sequencing targeted expressed TCRB transcripts, as all isolated RNA had been reverse transcribed. Sequencing used immunoSEQ multiplex PCR; TCRdb keeps in-frame clones, though not all of them. Among 150,000 to 200,000 clones listed, about 8.3% were seen once. Sequencing input: central memory CD4+ T cells from blood. The receptors come from a woman aged 18-35 years with type 1 diabetes.

The chain combines TRBV30 with TRBJ1-2; 7 positions match TRBD1. V lost 4 bases, J lost 0 bases, and 5 bases stayed unmatched. The CDR3 totals 14 residues. Germline CDR1 and CDR2: GTSNPN and SVGIG (reference sequence). CDR3 DNA: TGTGCCTGGAATGTACAGGGGACTAACTATGGCTACACCTTC. It is translated as CAWNVQGTNYGYTF.

This clone has just a few counts. The rearrangement uses TRBV28 and TRBJ2-7, with 7 positions matching TRBD2. There are 16 residues in the CDR3. V dropped 5 bases and J dropped 5; count of bases not matched to a gene: 15. CDR1 and CDR2 from the germline V gene are MDHEN and SYDVKM. This CDR3 reads CASSPSRVAGSHEQYF. The CDR3 DNA is TGTGCCAGCAGTCCCTCAAGGGTAGCGGGCAGCCACGAGCAGTACTTC. Full variable domain (rest looked up from reference TRBV28 and TRBJ2-7): DVKVTQSSRYLVKRTGEKVFLECVQDMDHENMFWYRQDPGLGLRLIYFSYDVKMKEKGDIPEGYSVSREKKERFSLILESASTNQTSMYLCASSPSRVAGSHEQYFGPGTRLTVT.

The chain carries TRBV4-3 and TRBJ2-7; the D gene is possibly TRBD2 (6 bases). The CDR3 runs 13 residues. The V end was cut by 0 bases, the J end by 4 bases, with 7 bases between. The germline V gene has CDR1 LGHNA and CDR2 YSLEER. The CDR3 coding sequence is TGCGCCAGCAGCCAAGAGGGAGGTTACGAGCAGTACTTC. Translation: CASSQEGGYEQYF.

This clone was observed a few times. This chain joins TRBV5-1 and TRBJ2-7; D uncertain. V lost 0 bases and J lost 4, with 5 bases in between. Germline V gene sequence: CDR1 SGHRS, CDR2 YFSETQ. There are 12 residues in the CDR3. CDR3 sequence (DNA): TGCGCCAGCAGCTTGGGGAGATACGAGCAGTACTTC. It translates to CASSLGRYEQYF. The full variable domain, in which reference TRBV5-1 and TRBJ2-7 provide the parts outside the CDR3, is KAGVTQTPRYLIKTRGQQVTLSCSPISGHRSVSWYQQTPGQGLQFLFEYFSETQRNKGNFPGRFSGRQFSNSRSEMNVSTLELGDSALYLCASSLGRYEQYFGPGTRLTVT.

In this sample, this clone turned up a few times. The rearrangement joins TRBV2 to TRBJ1-4; 10 bases fit TRBD1. Unmatched junction bases numbered 5, after V lost 6 bases and J lost 7 bases. The CDR3 length is 14 residues. Germline CDR1 reads SNHLY; CDR2 reads FYNNEI. CDR3 sequence: CASSPGQGREKLFF. The CDR3 DNA is TGTGCCAGCAGCCCGGGACAGGGGCGTGAAAAACTGTTTTTT. The full variable domain, in which reference TRBV2 and TRBJ1-4 provide the parts outside the CDR3, is EPEVTQTPSHQVTQMGQEVILRCVPISNHLYFYWYRQILGQKVEFLVSFYNNEISEKSEIFDDQFSVERPDGSNFTLKIRSTKLEDSAMYFCASSPGQGREKLFFGSGTQLSVL.

The chain links TRBV13 to TRBJ2-3, with 8 nucleotides matching TRBD2. V gave up 0 bases and J gave up 3 bases; unmatched junction bases: 5. The CDR3 consists of 16 residues. Germline CDR1 and CDR2: PRHDT and FYEKMQ (reference sequence). The CDR3 loop is CASSLGGGARTDTQYF. In nucleotides, the CDR3 is TGTGCCAGCAGCTTAGGCGGGGGGGCCCGGACAGATACGCAGTATTTT.

The chain is built from TRBV29-1 and TRBJ2-5; 9 nucleotides match TRBD1. The length of the CDR3 is 14 residues. V shed 6 bases, J shed 1 base, and the junction held 6 bases outside the gene matches. From germline, CDR1 is SQVTM and CDR2 ANQGSEA. The CDR3 reads CSVGQGLIQETQYF. DNA of the CDR3: TGCAGCGTAGGACAGGGGCTAATCCAAGAGACCCAGTACTTC. The full variable domain, its missing parts supplied by reference TRBV29-1 and TRBJ2-5, is SAVISQKPSRDICQRGTSLTIQCQVDSQVTMMFWYRQQPGQSLTLIATANQGSEATYESGFVIDKFPISRPNLTFSTLTVSNMSPEDSSIYLCSVGQGLIQETQYFGPGTRLLVL.

This clone has only a few counts. The chain recombines TRBV28 with TRBJ2-7, with 8 bases identical to TRBD1. Germline values: CDR1 MDHEN, CDR2 SYDVKM. V lost 4 bases to trimming and J lost 3 bases; unmatched junction nucleotides: 8. This CDR3 has 15 amino acids. In nucleotides, the CDR3 is TGTGCCAGCAGTTCAACCGGGACAGGTTACTACGAGCAGTACTTC. This translates into CASSSTGTGYYEQYF.

This clone has more than one count but fewer than ten. The chain is built from TRBV11-3 and TRBJ2-3; TRBD2 matches 11 bases. Germline V gives CDR1 SGHNT, CDR2 YENEEA. J was trimmed by 3 bases and V by 4 bases; bases with no gene match: 6. CDR3 length: 16 amino acids. The CDR3 region has the DNA TGTGCCAGCAGCTCTAGCGGGGGGTCTGCTACAGATACGCAGTATTTT. Its translation: CASSSSGGSATDTQYF.

This clone was detected a few times. The CDR3 sequence is CASSLQSGQGEQYF. The CDR3 bases are TGTGCCAGCAGCCTCCAGTCAGGACAAGGAGAGCAGTACTTC. The genes are TRBV11-3 and TRBJ2-7, with D possibly TRBD1 on 5 matching bases. From germline, CDR1 is SGHNT and CDR2 YENEEA. V gave up 5 bases and J gave up 7 bases, with 18 bases separating them. The CDR3 is made up of 14 amino acids.

This clone was observed a handful of times. This chain connects TRBV5-4 to TRBJ2-2; TRBD2 matches at 9 bases. Trimming took 3 bases from V and 8 from J; bases not matched to a gene: 8. The CDR3 is made up of 15 amino acids. Per the germline V gene, CDR1 is SGHNT and CDR2 is YYREEE (reference sequence). This CDR3 is CASSSISGSEGELFF. The CDR3 bases are TGTGCCAGCAGCTCGATTAGCGGGAGTGAGGGGGAGCTGTTTTTT.

This clone has only a few counts. DNA for the CDR3: TGTGCCAGCACCCTGGACAGGGCTGGGGCCAACGTCCTGACTTTC. Protein sequence: CASTLDRAGANVLTF. V and J are TRBV21-1 and TRBJ2-6; the listed D gene, TRBD1, was not tested against the DNA. TRBV21-1 is given as a pseudogene. The CDR3 loop spans 15 amino acids.

In DNA form, the CDR3 reads TGCGCCAGCAGCCAAGAGGGTCCTAAGACTAGCATGAGCATTCAGTACTTC. Protein sequence: CASSQEGPKTSMSIQYF. The chain couples TRBV4-3 to TRBJ2-4; 7 bases are a match to TRBD2. The germline gives CDR1 LGHNA, CDR2 YSLEER. The CDR3 is made up of 17 amino acids. J gave up 9 bases and V 0 bases, and 14 bases lay outside the gene matches.

The genes are TRBV7-8 and TRBJ2-7; D perhaps matches TRBD1 (6 bases). The V end was cut by 4 bases, the J end by 5 bases, with 9 bases between. CDR1 is SGHVS and CDR2 is FQNEAQ in the germline V gene. This CDR3 comprises 12 residues. CDR3: CASSSYRDEQYF. The CDR3 DNA reads as TGTGCCAGCAGCTCCTACAGGGACGAGCAGTACTTC.

This clone occurred a few times. The same CDR3 arises from other DNA sequences in this sample as well. The chain recombines TRBV29-1 with TRBJ2-2; no clear D. Trimming took 6 bases from V and 1 from J, leaving 12 bases between them. Looked up from germline, CDR1 is SQVTM and CDR2 is ANQGSEA. The CDR3 runs 14 residues. CDR3 region: CSVEKQLNTGELFF. The DNA for the CDR3 is TGCAGCGTGGAGAAGCAGCTGAACACCGGGGAGCTGTTTTTT.

This clone showed up just a few times. This chain uses TRBV12-5 with TRBJ2-3; 10 nucleotides line up with TRBD2. Germline CDR1 reads LGHNT; CDR2 reads FRNRAP. This CDR3 contains 17 residues. V dropped 6 bases and J dropped 5; count of bases not matched to a gene: 14. The CDR3 nucleotides are TGTGCTAGTGGCTCCGCTGTCGCTAGCGGGGGTGGAGATACGCAGTATTTT. This translates into CASGSAVASGGGDTQYF.

This chain uses TRBV18 with TRBJ1-5; 9 bases are a match to TRBD1. The CDR3 runs 16 residues. Looked up from germline, CDR1 is KGHSH and CDR2 is LQKENI. V dropped 6 bases and J dropped 0; count of bases not matched to a gene: 6. CDR3 amino acids: CASSRGQGGSNQPQHF. Written as DNA, the CDR3 is TGTGCCAGCTCCCGGGGACAGGGAGGTAGCAATCAGCCCCAGCATTTT.

This rearrangement joins TRBV15 to TRBJ2-1; the D gene is possibly TRBD1 (6 bases). The length of the CDR3 is 17 residues. CDR1 and CDR2 (germline): LNHNV, YYDKDF (reference sequence). The V gene lost 0 bases and the J gene lost 0 bases, with 12 bases spanning the gap. The CDR3 sequence is CATSRDRDTYSYNEQFF. The CDR3 DNA follows: TGTGCCACCAGCAGAGATAGGGACACGTACTCCTACAATGAGCAGTTCTTC.

This clone was seen at least ten times. This chain uses TRBV29-1 with TRBJ2-5; D not certain. Germline V CDR1 and CDR2: SQVTM, ANQGSEA. There are 13 residues in the CDR3. Trimming pared 8 bases from V and 5 bases from J, leaving 18 bases between. The CDR3 nucleotides are TGCAGCTTCTCAGAGGTGGCGCGGGAGACCCAGTACTTC. Amino acids: CSFSEVARETQYF. The full variable domain, with the rest looked up from reference TRBV29-1 and TRBJ2-5, is SAVISQKPSRDICQRGTSLTIQCQVDSQVTMMFWYRQQPGQSLTLIATANQGSEATYESGFVIDKFPISRPNLTFSTLTVSNMSPEDSSIYLCSFSEVARETQYFGPGTRLLVL.